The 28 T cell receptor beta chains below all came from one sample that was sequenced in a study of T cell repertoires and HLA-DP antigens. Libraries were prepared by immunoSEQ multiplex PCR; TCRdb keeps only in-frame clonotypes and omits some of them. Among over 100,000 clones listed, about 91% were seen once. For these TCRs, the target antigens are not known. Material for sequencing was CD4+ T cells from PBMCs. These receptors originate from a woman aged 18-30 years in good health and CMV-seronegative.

CDR3 sequence: CASSFNPQGPGNTIYF. The CDR3 nucleotides are TGTGCCAGCAGCTTCAACCCCCAGGGTCCTGGAAACACCATATATTTT. The chain carries TRBV7-2 and TRBJ1-3; D is possibly TRBD1 (5 bases). The CDR3 has 16 residues. The ends were cut back, 3 bases at V and 2 bases at J, with 14 bases in the middle. Germline V CDR1 and CDR2: SGHTA, FQGNSA.

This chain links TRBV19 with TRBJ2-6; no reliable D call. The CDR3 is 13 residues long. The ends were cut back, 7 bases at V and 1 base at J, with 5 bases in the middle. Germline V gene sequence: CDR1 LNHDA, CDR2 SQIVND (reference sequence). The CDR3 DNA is TGTGCCAGTACGCATTCTGGGGCCAACGTCCTGACTTTC. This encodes CASTHSGANVLTF.

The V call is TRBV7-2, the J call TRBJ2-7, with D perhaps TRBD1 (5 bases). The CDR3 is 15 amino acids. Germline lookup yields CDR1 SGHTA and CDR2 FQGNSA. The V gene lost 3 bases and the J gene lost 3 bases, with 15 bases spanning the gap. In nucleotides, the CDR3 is TGTGCCAGCAGCTTGGGGTGGGGCACCTACTACGAGCAGTACTTC. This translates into CASSLGWGTYYEQYF.

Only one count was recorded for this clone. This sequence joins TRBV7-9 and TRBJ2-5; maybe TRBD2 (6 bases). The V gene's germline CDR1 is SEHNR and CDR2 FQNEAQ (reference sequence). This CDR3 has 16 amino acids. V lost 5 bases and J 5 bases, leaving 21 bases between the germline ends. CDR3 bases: TGTGCCAGCAGCCCTGGAGGGGACCGTCGGGCGGAGACCCAGTACTTC. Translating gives CASSPGGDRRAETQYF.

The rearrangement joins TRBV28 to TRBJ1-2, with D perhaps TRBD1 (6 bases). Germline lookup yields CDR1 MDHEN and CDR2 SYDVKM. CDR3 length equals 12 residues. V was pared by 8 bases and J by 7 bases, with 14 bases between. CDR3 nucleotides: TGTGCCAGCCAGTCGGGGGCAGGTGGCTACACCTTC. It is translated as CASQSGAGGYTF.

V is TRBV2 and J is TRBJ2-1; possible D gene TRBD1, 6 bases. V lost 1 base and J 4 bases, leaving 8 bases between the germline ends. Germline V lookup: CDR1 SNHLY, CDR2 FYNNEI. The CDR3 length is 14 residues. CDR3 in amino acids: CASSEGTAYNEQFF. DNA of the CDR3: TGTGCCAGCAGTGAAGGGACAGCTTACAATGAGCAGTTCTTC.

CDR3 DNA: TGCGCCAGCAGCCAAGGAGGAGGGCAGGGTCTCTACAATGAGCAGTTCTTC. This codes for CASSQGGGQGLYNEQFF. The rearrangement uses TRBV4-1 and TRBJ2-1; D may be TRBD2 (6 bases). Trimming stripped 1 base from V and 3 bases from J, with 16 bases between. This CDR3 is built from 17 residues. Germline CDR1 MGHRA, CDR2 YSYEKL.

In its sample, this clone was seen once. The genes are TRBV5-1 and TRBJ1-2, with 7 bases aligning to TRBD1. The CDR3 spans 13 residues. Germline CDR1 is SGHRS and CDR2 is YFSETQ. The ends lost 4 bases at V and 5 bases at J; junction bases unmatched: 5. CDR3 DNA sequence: TGCGCCAGCAGCCCGACAGGGTTTTATGGCTACACCTTC. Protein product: CASSPTGFYGYTF.

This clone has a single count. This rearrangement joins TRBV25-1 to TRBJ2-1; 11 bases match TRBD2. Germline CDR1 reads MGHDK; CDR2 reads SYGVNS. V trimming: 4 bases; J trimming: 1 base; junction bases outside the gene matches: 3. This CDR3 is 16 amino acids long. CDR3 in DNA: TGTGCCAGCAGTGCTACTAGCGGGAGTTCCTACAATGAGCAGTTCTTC. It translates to CASSATSGSSYNEQFF.

The CDR3 protein is CASTLEGRIHF. The CDR3 DNA sequence: TGTGCCAGCACTCTAGAGGGGAGGATTCACTTT. The chain is built from TRBV6-6 and TRBJ1-6, with a weak D call TRBD1 (5 bases). The length of the CDR3 is 11 residues. Looked up from germline, CDR1 is MNHNY and CDR2 is SVGAGI (reference sequence). V lost 7 bases and J lost 19, with 17 bases in between.

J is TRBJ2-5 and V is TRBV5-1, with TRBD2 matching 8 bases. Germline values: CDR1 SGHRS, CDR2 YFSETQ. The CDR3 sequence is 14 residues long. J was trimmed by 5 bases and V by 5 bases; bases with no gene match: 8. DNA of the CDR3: TGCGCCAGCAGACGACTAGCGCCCCCTGAGACCCAGTACTTC. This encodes CASRRLAPPETQYF.

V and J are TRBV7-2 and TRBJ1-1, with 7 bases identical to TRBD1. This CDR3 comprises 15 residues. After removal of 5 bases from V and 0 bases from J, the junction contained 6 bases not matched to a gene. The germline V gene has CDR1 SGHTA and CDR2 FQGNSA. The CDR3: CASSPRQGMNTEAFF. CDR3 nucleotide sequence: TGTGCCAGCAGCCCCCGACAGGGTATGAACACTGAAGCTTTCTTT.

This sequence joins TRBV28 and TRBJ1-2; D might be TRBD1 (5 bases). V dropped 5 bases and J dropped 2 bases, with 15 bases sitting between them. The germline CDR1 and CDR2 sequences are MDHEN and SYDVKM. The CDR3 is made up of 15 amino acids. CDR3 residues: CASSAPRGANYGYTF. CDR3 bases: TGTGCCAGCAGTGCACCGAGGGGAGCGAACTATGGCTACACCTTC.

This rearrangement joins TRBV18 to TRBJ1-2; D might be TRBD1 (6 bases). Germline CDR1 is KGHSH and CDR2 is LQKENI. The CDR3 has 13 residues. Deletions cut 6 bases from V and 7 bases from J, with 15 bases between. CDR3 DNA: TGTGCCAGCTCGCCAGGACAGCTGCCTGGCTACACCTTC. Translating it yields CASSPGQLPGYTF.

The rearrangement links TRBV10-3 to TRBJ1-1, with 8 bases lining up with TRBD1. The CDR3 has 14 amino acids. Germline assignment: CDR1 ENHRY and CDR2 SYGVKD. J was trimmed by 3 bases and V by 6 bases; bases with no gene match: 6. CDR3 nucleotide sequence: TGTGCCATCAGACAGGGGGTTAAGGACACTGAAGCTTTCTTT. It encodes CAIRQGVKDTEAFF.

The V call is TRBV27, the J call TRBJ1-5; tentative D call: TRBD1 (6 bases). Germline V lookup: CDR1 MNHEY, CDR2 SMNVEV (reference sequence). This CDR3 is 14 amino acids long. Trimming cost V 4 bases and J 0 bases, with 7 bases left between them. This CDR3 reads CASSSRGSNQPQHF. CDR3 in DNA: TGTGCCAGCAGTTCCAGGGGTAGCAATCAGCCCCAGCATTTT.

The CDR3 region has the DNA TGTGCCAGCAGGGGACAGGGGGCATATGCAACTAATGAAAAACTGTTTTTT. Its protein is CASRGQGAYATNEKLFF. This chain connects TRBV25-1 to TRBJ1-4, with TRBD1 identical over 12 bases. V shed 6 bases and J 0 bases; nucleotides not matched to a gene: 5. Germline V gene data show CDR1 as MGHDK and CDR2 as SYGVNS. This CDR3 comprises 17 residues. The variable domain in full, with the rest retrieved from reference TRBV25-1 and TRBJ1-4, is EADIYQTPRYLVIGTGKKITLECSQTMGHDKMYWYQQDPGMELHLIHYSYGVNSTEKGDLSSESTVSRIRTEHFPLTLESARPSHTSQYLCASRGQGAYATNEKLFFGSGTQLSVL.

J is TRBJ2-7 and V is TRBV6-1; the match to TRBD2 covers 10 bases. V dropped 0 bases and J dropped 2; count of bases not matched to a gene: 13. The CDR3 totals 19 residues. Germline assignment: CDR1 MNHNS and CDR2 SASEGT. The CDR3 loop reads CASSEAFGSGGIIPYEQYV. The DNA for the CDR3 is TGTGCCAGCAGTGAAGCTTTTGGTAGCGGGGGGATAATCCCCTACGAGCAGTACGTC.

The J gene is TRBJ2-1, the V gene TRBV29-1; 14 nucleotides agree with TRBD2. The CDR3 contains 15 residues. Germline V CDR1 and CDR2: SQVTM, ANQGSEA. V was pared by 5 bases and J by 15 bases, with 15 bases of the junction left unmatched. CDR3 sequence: CSVSPGGTSGSPRFF. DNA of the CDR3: TGCAGCGTTTCGCCGGGGGGGACTAGCGGGAGCCCCAGGTTCTTC.

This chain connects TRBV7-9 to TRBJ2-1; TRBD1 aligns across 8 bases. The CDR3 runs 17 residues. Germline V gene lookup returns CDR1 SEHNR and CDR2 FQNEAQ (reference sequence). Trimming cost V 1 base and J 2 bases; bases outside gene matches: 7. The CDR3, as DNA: TGTGCCAGCAGCTTAGTGCGGGGACAGGTCCCCTACAATGAGCAGTTCTTC. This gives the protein CASSLVRGQVPYNEQFF.

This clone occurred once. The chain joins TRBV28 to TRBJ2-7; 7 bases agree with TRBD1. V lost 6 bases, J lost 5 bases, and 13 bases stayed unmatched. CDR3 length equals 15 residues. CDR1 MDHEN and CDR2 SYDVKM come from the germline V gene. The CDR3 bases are TGTGCCAGCAGAATCCAGACAGGGATGATTGACGAGCAGTACTTC. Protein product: CASRIQTGMIDEQYF. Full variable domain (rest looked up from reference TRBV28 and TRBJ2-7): DVKVTQSSRYLVKRTGEKVFLECVQDMDHENMFWYRQDPGLGLRLIYFSYDVKMKEKGDIPEGYSVSREKKERFSLILESASTNQTSMYLCASRIQTGMIDEQYFGPGTRLTVT.

In DNA form, the CDR3 reads TGTGCCAGCAGTTTTAATCTCAGGAACACTGAAGCTTTCTTT. Translating it yields CASSFNLRNTEAFF. The rearrangement uses TRBV6-6 and TRBJ1-1; unclear D gene. Trimming took off 4 bases at V and 1 base at J, with 10 bases between the two ends. Germline V gene sequence: CDR1 MNHNY, CDR2 SVGAGI (reference sequence). The CDR3 contains 14 residues.

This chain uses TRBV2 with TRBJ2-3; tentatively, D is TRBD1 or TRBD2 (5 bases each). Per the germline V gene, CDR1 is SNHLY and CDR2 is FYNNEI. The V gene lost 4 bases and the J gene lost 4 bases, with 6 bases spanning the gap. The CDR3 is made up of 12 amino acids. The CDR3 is CASSVGPDTQYF. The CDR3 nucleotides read TGTGCCAGCAGTGTGGGACCAGATACGCAGTATTTT.

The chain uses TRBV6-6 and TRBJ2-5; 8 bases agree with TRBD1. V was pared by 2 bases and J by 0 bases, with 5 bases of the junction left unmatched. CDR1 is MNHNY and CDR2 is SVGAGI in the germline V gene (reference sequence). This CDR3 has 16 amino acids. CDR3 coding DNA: TGTGCCAGCAGTTACCCCGGGACAGGCGACCAAGAGACCCAGTACTTC. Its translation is CASSYPGTGDQETQYF.

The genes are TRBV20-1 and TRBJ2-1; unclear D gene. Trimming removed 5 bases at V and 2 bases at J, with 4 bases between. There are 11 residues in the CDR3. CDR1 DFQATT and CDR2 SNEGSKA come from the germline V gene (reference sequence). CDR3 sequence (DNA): TGCAGTGCTTCTCCCTACAATGAGCAGTTCTTC. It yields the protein CSASPYNEQFF.

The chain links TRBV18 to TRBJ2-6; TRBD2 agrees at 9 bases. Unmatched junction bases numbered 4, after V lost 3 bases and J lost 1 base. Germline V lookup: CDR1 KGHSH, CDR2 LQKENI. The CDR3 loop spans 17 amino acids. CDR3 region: CASSPIAGASGANVLTF. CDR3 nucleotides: TGTGCCAGCTCACCGATAGCGGGAGCTTCTGGGGCCAACGTCCTGACTTTC.

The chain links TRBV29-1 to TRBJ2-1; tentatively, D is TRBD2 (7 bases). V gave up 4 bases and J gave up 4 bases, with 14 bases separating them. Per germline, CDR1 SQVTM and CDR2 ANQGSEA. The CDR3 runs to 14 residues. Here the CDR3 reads CSVAGRGAYNEQFF. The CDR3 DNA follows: TGCAGCGTTGCTGGGAGGGGGGCTTACAATGAGCAGTTCTTC.

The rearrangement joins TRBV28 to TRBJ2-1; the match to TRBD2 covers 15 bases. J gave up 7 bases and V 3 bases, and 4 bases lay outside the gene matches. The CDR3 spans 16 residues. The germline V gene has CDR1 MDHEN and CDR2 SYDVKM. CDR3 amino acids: CASSFWTSGRGNEQFF. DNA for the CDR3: TGTGCCAGCAGTTTTTGGACTAGCGGGAGGGGTAATGAGCAGTTCTTC.